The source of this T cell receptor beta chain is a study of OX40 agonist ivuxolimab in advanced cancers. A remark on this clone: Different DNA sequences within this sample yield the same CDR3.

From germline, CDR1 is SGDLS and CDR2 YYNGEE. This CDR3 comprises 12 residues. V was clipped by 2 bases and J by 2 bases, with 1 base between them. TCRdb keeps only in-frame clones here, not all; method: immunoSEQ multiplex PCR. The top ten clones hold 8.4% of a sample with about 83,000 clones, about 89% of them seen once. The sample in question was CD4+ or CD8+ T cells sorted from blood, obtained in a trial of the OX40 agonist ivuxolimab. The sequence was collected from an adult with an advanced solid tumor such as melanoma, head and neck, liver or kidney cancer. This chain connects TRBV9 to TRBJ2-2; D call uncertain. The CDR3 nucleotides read TGTGCCAGCAGCGTTAACACCGGGGAGCTGTTTTTT. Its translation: CASSVNTGELFF.